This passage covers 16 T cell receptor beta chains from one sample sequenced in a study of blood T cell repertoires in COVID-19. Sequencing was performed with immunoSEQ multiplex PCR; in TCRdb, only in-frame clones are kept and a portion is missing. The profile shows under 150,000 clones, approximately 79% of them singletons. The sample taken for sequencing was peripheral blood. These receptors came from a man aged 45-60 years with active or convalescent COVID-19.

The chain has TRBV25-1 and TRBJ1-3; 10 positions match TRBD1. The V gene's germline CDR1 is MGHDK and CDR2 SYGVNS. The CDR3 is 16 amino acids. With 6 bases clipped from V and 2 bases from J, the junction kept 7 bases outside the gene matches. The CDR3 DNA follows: TGTGCCAGCAGGCCATCGACAGGGGGCACTGGAAACACCATATATTTT. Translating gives CASRPSTGGTGNTIYF.

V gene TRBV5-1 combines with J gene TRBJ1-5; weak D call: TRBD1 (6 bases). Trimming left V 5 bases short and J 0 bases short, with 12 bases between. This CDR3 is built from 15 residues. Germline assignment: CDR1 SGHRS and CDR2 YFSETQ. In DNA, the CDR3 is TGCGCCAGCAGGGCCGGGACAAATAGCAATCAGCCCCAGCATTTT. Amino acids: CASRAGTNSNQPQHF.

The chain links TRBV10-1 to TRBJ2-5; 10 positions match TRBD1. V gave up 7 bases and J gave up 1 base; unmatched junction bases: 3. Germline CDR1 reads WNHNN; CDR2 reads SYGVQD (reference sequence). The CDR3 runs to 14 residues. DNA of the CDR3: TGCGCCAGCACCTGGGACAGGGGCCAAGAGACCCAGTACTTC. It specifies CASTWDRGQETQYF.

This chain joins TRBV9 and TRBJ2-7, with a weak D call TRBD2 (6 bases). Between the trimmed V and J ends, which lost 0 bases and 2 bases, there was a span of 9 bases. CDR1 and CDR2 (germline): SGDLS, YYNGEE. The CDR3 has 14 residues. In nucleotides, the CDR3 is TGTGCCAGCAGCGTAGGAGGACTAACCTACGAGCAGTACTTC. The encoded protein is CASSVGGLTYEQYF. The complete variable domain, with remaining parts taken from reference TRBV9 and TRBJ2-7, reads DSGVTQTPKHLITATGQRVTLRCSPRSGDLSVYWYQQSLDQGLQFLIQYYNGEERAKGNILERFSAQQFPDLHSELNLSSLELGDSALYFCASSVGGLTYEQYFGPGTRLTVT.

The CDR3 DNA reads as TGTGCCAGCAGCTTAGGGGCCCGCGACATTCAGTACTTC. It specifies CASSLGARDIQYF. The gene calls are TRBV11-3 and TRBJ2-4; D remains ambiguous. Germline values: CDR1 SGHNT, CDR2 YENEEA. The CDR3 is 13 residues long. The V gene lost 1 base and the J gene lost 8 bases, with 9 bases spanning the gap.

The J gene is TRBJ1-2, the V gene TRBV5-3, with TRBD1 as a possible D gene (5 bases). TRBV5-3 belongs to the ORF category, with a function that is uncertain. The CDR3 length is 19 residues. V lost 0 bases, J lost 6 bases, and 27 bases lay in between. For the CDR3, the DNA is TGTGCCAGAAGCTTGGCATGTACCGAGTTATGCGGCAGGGCTGATGGCTACACCTTC. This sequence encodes CARSLACTELCGRADGYTF.

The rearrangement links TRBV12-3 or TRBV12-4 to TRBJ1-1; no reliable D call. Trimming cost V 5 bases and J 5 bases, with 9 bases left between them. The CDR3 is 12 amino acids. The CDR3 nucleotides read TGTGCCAGCAGTCGTAGCATTACTGAAGCTTTCTTT. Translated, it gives CASSRSITEAFF.

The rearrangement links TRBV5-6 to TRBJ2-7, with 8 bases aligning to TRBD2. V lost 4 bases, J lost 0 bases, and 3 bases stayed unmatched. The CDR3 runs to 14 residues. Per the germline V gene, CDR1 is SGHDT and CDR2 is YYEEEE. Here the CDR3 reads CASSDSGSSYEQYF. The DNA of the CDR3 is TGTGCCAGCAGCGACAGCGGGAGCTCCTACGAGCAGTACTTC. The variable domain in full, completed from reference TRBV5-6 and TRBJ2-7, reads DAGVTQSPTHLIKTRGQQVTLRCSPKSGHDTVSWYQQALGQGPQFIFQYYEEEERQRGNFPDRFSGHQFPNYSSELNVNALLLGDSALYLCASSDSGSSYEQYFGPGTRLTVT.

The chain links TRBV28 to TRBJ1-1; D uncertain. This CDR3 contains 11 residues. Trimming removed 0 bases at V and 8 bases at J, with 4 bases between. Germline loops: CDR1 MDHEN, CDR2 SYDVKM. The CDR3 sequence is CASSLWQEAFF. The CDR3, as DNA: TGTGCCAGCAGTTTATGGCAGGAAGCTTTCTTT.

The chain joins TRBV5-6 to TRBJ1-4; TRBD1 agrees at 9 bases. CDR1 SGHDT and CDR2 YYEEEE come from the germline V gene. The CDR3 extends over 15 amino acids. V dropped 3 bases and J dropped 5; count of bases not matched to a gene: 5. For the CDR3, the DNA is TGTGCCAGCAGCTCGGGGACAGGGATAAATGAAAAACTGTTTTTT. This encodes CASSSGTGINEKLFF.

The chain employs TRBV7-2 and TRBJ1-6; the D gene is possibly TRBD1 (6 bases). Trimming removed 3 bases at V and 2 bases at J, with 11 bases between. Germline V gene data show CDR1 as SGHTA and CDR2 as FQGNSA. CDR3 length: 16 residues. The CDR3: CASSFRGGAYNSPLHF. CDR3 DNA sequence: TGTGCCAGCAGCTTCCGTGGGGGCGCCTATAATTCACCCCTCCACTTT.

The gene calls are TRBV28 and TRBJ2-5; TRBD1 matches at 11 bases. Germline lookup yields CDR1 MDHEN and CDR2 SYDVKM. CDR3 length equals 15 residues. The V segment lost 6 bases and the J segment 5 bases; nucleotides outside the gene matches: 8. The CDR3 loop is CASRLGQGAGETQYF. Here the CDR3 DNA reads TGTGCCAGCAGACTTGGACAGGGGGCCGGGGAGACCCAGTACTTC.

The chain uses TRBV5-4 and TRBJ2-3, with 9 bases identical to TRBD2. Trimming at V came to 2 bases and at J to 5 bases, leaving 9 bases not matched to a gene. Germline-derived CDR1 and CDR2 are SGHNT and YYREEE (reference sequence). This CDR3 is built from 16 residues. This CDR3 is CASSFLRTSDEDTQYF. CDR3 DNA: TGTGCCAGCAGCTTTCTCCGGACTAGCGATGAAGATACGCAGTATTTT.

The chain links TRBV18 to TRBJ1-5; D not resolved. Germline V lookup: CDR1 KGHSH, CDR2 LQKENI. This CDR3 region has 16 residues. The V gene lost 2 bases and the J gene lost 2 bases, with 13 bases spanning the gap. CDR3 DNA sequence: TGTGCCAGCTCACCAGGAGGCGATGTGGGCAATCAGCCCCAGCATTTT. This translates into CASSPGGDVGNQPQHF.

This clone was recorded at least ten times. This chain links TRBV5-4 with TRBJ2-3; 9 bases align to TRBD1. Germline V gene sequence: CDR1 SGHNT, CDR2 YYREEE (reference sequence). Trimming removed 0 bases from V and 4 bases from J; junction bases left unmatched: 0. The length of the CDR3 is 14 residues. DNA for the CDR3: TGTGCCAGCAGCTTGGACAGGGGGCCAGATACGCAGTATTTT. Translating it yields CASSLDRGPDTQYF. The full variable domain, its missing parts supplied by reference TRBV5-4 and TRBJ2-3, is ETGVTQSPTHLIKTRGQQVTLRCSSQSGHNTVSWYQQALGQGPQFIFQYYREEENGRGNFPPRFSGLQFPNYSSELNVNALELDDSALYLCASSLDRGPDTQYFGPGTRLTVL.

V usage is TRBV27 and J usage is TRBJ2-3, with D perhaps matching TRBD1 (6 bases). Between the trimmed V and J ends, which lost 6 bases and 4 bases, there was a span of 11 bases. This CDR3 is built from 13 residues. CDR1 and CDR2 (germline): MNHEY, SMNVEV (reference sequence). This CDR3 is CASRYRVPDTQYF. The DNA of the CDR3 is TGTGCCAGCAGATACAGGGTCCCAGATACGCAGTATTTT.